The rows below give T cell receptor beta chains drawn from one sample of a study of blood T cells in healthy people across ages. TCRdb analysed the 5' RACE reads with MiXCR anew, one entry per CDR3 protein. The table has 1.5 million to 2 million distinct CDR3 sequences, 28% seen once. The sample was blood. These receptors all stem from a woman in her 30s in good health. CDR3s include the opening cysteine and the closing phenylalanine or tryptophan. D genes are given only for firm matches. Some rows have no size entry. The others give once, few or many, or a class for an expanded clone.

clone_size: .
d_call: .
v_call: TRBV20-1
j_call: TRBJ1-1
cdr3_nt: TGCAGTGCTAGAGATCTTGGGTACACCTTGAACACTGAAGCTTTCTTT
cdr3_aa: CSARDLGYTLNTEAFF

clone_size: once
d_call: TRBD1
v_call: TRBV6-1
j_call: TRBJ2-5
cdr3_nt: TGTGCCAGCACCGGGACAGGGGGCGGAGAGACCCAGTACTTC
cdr3_aa: CASTGTGGGETQYF

clone_size: .
d_call: TRBD1
v_call: TRBV7-9
j_call: TRBJ1-2
cdr3_nt: TGTGCCAGCAGGCCCCAGACAGGGAACTACACCTTC
cdr3_aa: CASRPQTGNYTF

clone_size: few
d_call: TRBD1
v_call: TRBV7-6
j_call: TRBJ1-1
cdr3_nt: TGTGCCAGCAGCCGATCGGACAGGGCGAACACTGAAGCTTTCTTT
cdr3_aa: CASSRSDRANTEAFF

clone_size: .
d_call: .
v_call: TRBV5-1
j_call: TRBJ2-7
cdr3_nt: TGCGCCAGCAGCTTAAAAGGACAGTCCCCGGAAGAAGAGCAGTACTTC
cdr3_aa: CASSLKGQSPEEEQYF

clone_size: .
d_call: TRBD1
v_call: TRBV20-1
j_call: TRBJ1-1
cdr3_nt: TGCAGTGCTCCTAGGGGGCCGGGGACTGAAGCTTTCTTT
cdr3_aa: CSAPRGPGTEAFF

clone_size: .
d_call: TRBD2
v_call: TRBV9
j_call: TRBJ2-3
cdr3_nt: TGTGCCAGCAGCGTGACTAGCGGGGGCATAGATACGCAGTATTTT
cdr3_aa: CASSVTSGGIDTQYF

clone_size: few
d_call: .
v_call: TRBV4-3
j_call: TRBJ1-1
cdr3_nt: TGCGCCAGCAGCCAAAAGACAGTGGAGAACACTGAAGCTTTCTTT
cdr3_aa: CASSQKTVENTEAFF

clone_size: few
d_call: .
v_call: TRBV3-1
j_call: TRBJ2-4
cdr3_nt: TGTGCCAGCAGCCAACCTTTGGCCAAAAACATTCAGTACTTC
cdr3_aa: CASSQPLAKNIQYF

clone_size: few
d_call: TRBD1
v_call: TRBV6-5
j_call: TRBJ2-3
cdr3_nt: TGTGCCAGCAGTTACCAACCTCCCGCCGGACAGGGGGCCAACACAGATACGCAGTATTTT
cdr3_aa: CASSYQPPAGQGANTDTQYF

clone_size: many
d_call: .
v_call: TRBV5-1
j_call: TRBJ2-4
cdr3_nt: TGCGCCAGCAGCTTGGGGGGGGAGGACATTCAGTACTTC
cdr3_aa: CASSLGGEDIQYF

clone_size: few
d_call: .
v_call: TRBV5-1
j_call: TRBJ2-2
cdr3_nt: TGCGCCAGCAGCGCCGCCCGCACCGGGGAGCTGTTTTTT
cdr3_aa: CASSAARTGELFF

clone_size: .
d_call: .
v_call: TRBV11-2
j_call: TRBJ2-7
cdr3_nt: TGTGCCAGCAGCTTAGACCCCGAGCAGTACTTC
cdr3_aa: CASSLDPEQYF

clone_size: .
d_call: .
v_call: TRBV7-8
j_call: TRBJ2-7
cdr3_nt: TGTGCCAGCAGCTTAGCACCGGAGATCACCTACGAGCAGTACTTC
cdr3_aa: CASSLAPEITYEQYF

clone_size: many
d_call: .
v_call: TRBV29-1
j_call: TRBJ1-1
cdr3_nt: TGCAGCGCTATGACACTTCTGAACACTGAAGCTTTCTTT
cdr3_aa: CSAMTLLNTEAFF

clone_size: few
d_call: TRBD1
v_call: TRBV5-1
j_call: TRBJ2-4
cdr3_nt: TGCGCCAGCGGGGCCGGGACAGGGTCTATCATTCAGTACTTC
cdr3_aa: CASGAGTGSIIQYF

clone_size: .
d_call: .
v_call: TRBV21-1
j_call: TRBJ1-2
cdr3_nt: TGTGCCAGCAGCAAACAACAGGGCAACTATGGCTACACCTTC
cdr3_aa: CASSKQQGNYGYTF

clone_size: .
d_call: .
v_call: TRBV5-1
j_call: TRBJ2-2
cdr3_nt: TGCGCCAGCAGCTTCTACGGTTCCACCGGGGAGCTGTTTTTT
cdr3_aa: CASSFYGSTGELFF

clone_size: .
d_call: TRBD2
v_call: TRBV27
j_call: TRBJ2-1
cdr3_nt: TGTGCCAGCGCCAACGGGGGGGAAGGGCATGAGCAGTTCTTC
cdr3_aa: CASANGGEGHEQFF

clone_size: .
d_call: .
v_call: TRBV20-1
j_call: TRBJ1-2
cdr3_nt: TGCAGTGCTGTAACCAGGGACTATGGCTACACCTTC
cdr3_aa: CSAVTRDYGYTF

clone_size: .
d_call: TRBD2
v_call: TRBV7-2
j_call: TRBJ2-6
cdr3_nt: TGTGCCAGCAGCTTAGGGGGGGGGTTCGGGGCCAACGTCCTGACTTTC
cdr3_aa: CASSLGGGFGANVLTF

clone_size: many
d_call: .
v_call: TRBV4-2
j_call: TRBJ2-5
cdr3_nt: TGTGCCAGCAGCGTAATAGCACAAGAGACCCAGTACTTC
cdr3_aa: CASSVIAQETQYF

clone_size: .
d_call: .
v_call: TRBV6-1
j_call: TRBJ2-3
cdr3_nt: TGTGCCAGCAGTCCCCGCCGACTAGTTGCAGATACGCAGTATTTT
cdr3_aa: CASSPRRLVADTQYF

clone_size: .
d_call: TRBD1
v_call: TRBV10-3
j_call: TRBJ2-3
cdr3_nt: TGTGCCATCAGCCCGGGACAGGGTCCAGATACGCAGTATTTT
cdr3_aa: CAISPGQGPDTQYF

clone_size: .
d_call: .
v_call: TRBV6-5
j_call: TRBJ1-3
cdr3_nt: TGTGCCAGCAGAAAATTTAACAGACGCTCTGGAAACACCATATATTTT
cdr3_aa: CASRKFNRRSGNTIYF

clone_size: many
d_call: TRBD1
v_call: TRBV4-2
j_call: TRBJ2-7
cdr3_nt: TGTGCCAGCAGCCCGGGGACAGGGAGTCCCTACGAGCAGTACTTC
cdr3_aa: CASSPGTGSPYEQYF